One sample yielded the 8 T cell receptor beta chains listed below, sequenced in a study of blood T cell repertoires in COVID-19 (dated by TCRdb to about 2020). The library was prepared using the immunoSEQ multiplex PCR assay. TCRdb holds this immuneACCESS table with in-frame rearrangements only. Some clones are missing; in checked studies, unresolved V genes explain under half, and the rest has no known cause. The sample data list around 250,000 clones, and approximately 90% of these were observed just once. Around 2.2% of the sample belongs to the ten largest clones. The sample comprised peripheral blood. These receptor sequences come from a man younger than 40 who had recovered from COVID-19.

CDR3 nucleotides: TGTGCCAGTAGTCTCCCGGACAGGGTTTTAGAAGAGCAGTACTTC. Amino acids: CASSLPDRVLEEQYF. The rearrangement uses TRBV19 and TRBJ2-7; 8 bases agree with TRBD1. In germline, CDR1 is LNHDA, CDR2 SQIVND (reference sequence). The CDR3 is 15 amino acids. V lost 5 bases to trimming and J lost 7 bases; unmatched junction nucleotides: 13.

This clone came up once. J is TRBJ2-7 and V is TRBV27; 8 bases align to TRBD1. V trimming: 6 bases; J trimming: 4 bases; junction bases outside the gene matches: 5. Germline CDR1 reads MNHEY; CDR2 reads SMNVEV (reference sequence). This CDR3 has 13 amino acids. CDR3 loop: CASSDRDRYEQYF. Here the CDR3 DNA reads TGTGCCAGCAGCGACCGGGACAGGTACGAGCAGTACTTC.

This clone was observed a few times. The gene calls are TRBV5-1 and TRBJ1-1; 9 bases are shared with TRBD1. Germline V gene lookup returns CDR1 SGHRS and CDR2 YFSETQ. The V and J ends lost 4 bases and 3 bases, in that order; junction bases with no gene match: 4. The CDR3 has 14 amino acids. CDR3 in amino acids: CASSHDRGDTEAFF. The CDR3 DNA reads TGCGCCAGCAGCCATGACAGGGGGGACACTGAAGCTTTCTTT.

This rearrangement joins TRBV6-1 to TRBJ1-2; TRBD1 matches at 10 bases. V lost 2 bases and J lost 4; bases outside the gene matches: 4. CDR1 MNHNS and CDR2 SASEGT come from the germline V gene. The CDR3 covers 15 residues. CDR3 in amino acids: CASSEMGTGAYGYTF. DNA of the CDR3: TGTGCCAGCAGTGAAATGGGGACAGGGGCCTATGGCTACACCTTC.

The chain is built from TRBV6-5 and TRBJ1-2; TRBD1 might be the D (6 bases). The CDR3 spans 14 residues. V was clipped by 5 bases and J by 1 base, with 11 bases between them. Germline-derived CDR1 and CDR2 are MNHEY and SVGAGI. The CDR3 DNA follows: TGTGCCAGCAGTCAAACAGGGATTAACTATGGCTACACCTTC. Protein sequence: CASSQTGINYGYTF.

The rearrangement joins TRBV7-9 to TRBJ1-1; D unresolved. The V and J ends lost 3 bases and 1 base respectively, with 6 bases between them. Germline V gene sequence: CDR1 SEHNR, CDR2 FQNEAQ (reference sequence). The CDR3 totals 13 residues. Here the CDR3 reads CASSFERNTEAFF. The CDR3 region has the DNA TGTGCCAGCAGCTTTGAGAGGAACACTGAAGCTTTCTTT.

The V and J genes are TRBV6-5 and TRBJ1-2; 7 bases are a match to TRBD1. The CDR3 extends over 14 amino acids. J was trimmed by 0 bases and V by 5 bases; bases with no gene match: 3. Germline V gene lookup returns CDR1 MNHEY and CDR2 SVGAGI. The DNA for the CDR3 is TGTGCCAGCAGTCAGGGGGGAGCTAACTATGGCTACACCTTC. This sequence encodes CASSQGGANYGYTF.

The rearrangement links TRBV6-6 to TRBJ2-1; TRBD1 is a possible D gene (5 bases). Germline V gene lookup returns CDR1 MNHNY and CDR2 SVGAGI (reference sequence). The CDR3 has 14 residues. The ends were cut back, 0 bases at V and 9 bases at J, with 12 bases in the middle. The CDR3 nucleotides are TGTGCCAGCAGTTACTCTATTGGGGCCCGTGAGCAGTTCTTC. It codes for CASSYSIGAREQFF.